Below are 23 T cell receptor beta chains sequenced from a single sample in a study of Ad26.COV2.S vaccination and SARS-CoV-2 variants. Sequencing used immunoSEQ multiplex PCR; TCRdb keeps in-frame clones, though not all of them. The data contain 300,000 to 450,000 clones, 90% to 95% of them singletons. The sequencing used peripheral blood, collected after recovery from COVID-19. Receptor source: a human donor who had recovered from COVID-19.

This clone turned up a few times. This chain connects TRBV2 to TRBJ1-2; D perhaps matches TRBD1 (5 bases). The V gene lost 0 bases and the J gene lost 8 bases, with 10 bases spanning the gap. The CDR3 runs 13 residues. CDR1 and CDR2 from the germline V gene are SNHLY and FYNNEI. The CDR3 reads CASSEAGAGGYTF. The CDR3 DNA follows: TGTGCCAGCAGTGAAGCTGGGGCCGGAGGCTACACCTTC.

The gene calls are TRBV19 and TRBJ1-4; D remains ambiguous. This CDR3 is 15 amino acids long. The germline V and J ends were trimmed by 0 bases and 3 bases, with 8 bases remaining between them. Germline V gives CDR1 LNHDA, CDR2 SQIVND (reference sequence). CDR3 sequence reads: CASSIDYGPNEKLFF. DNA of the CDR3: TGTGCCAGTAGTATAGACTACGGTCCTAATGAAAAACTGTTTTTT.

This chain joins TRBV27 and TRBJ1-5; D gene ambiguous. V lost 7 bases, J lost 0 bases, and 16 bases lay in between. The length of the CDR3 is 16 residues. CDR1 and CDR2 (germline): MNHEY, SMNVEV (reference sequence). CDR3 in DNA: TGTGCCAGCACCCCCCTAGTAGGGAATAGCAATCAGCCCCAGCATTTT. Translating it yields CASTPLVGNSNQPQHF.

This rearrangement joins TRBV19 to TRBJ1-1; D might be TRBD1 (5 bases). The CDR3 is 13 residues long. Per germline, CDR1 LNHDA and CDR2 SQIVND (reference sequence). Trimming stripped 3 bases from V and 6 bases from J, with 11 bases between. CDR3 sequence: CASSIYGAPEAFF. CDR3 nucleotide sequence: TGTGCCAGTAGTATCTACGGGGCCCCTGAAGCTTTCTTT. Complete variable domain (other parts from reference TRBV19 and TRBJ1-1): DGGITQSPKYLFRKEGQNVTLSCEQNLNHDAMYWYRQDPGQGLRLIYYSQIVNDFQKGDIAEGYSVSREKKESFPLTVTSAQKNPTAFYLCASSIYGAPEAFFGQGTRLTVV.

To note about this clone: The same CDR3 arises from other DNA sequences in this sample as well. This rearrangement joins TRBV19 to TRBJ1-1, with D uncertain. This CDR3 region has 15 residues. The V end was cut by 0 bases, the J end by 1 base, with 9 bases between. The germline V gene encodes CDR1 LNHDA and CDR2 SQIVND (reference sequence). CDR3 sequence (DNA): TGTGCCAGTAGTATAGATAGGACGGCGAACACTGAAGCTTTCTTT. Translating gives CASSIDRTANTEAFF.

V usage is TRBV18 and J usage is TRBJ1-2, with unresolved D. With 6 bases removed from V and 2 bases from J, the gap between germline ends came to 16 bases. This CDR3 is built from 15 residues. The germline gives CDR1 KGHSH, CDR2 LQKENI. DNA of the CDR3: TGTGCCAGCTCCCTAGGACGGTCGGGGAACTATGGCTACACCTTC. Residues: CASSLGRSGNYGYTF.

The DNA of the CDR3 is TGTGCCAGCTCCGAACGGGGACTAGCAGCAGATACGCAGTATTTT. Its protein product is CASSERGLAADTQYF. The chain links TRBV18 to TRBJ2-3; 9 nucleotides line up with TRBD2. With V trimmed by 6 bases and J by 4 bases, 8 bases remained unmatched. The CDR3 length is 15 residues. The germline CDR1 and CDR2 sequences are KGHSH and LQKENI.

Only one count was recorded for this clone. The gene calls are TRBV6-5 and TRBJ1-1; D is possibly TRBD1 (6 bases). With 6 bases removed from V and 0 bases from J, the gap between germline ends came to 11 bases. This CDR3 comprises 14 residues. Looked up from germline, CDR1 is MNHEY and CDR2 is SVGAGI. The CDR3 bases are TGTGCCAGCAGGGACGGACAGCTGAACACTGAAGCTTTCTTT. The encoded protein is CASRDGQLNTEAFF.

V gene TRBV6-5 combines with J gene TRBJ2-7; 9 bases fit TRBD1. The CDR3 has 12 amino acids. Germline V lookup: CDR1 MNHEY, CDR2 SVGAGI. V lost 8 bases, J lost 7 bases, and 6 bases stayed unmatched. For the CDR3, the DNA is TGTGCCAGCGGGACAGGGTTCATAGAGCAGTACTTC. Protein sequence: CASGTGFIEQYF.

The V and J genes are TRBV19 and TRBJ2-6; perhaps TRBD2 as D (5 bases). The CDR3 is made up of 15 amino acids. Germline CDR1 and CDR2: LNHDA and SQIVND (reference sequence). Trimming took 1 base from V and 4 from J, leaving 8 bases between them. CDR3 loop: CASSIGTAGANVLTF. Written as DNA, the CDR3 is TGTGCCAGTAGTATAGGGACTGCGGGGGCCAACGTCCTGACTTTC. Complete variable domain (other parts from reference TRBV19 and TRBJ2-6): DGGITQSPKYLFRKEGQNVTLSCEQNLNHDAMYWYRQDPGQGLRLIYYSQIVNDFQKGDIAEGYSVSREKKESFPLTVTSAQKNPTAFYLCASSIGTAGANVLTFGAGSRLTVL.

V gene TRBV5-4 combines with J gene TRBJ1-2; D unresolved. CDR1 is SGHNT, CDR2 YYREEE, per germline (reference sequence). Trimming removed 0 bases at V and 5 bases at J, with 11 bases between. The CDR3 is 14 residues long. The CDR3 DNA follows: TGTGCCAGCAGCTTGGTCGGCGGTCCATATGGCTACACCTTC. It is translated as CASSLVGGPYGYTF.

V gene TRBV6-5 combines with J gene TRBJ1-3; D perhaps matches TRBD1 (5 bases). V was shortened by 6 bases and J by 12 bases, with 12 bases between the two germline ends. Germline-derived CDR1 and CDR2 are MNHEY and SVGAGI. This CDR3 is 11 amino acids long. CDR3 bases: TGTGCCAGCAGCCAAGGGGCGAACATATATTTT. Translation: CASSQGANIYF.

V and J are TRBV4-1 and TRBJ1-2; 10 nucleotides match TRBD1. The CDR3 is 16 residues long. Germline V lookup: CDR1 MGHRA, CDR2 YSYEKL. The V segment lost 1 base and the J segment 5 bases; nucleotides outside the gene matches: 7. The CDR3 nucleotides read TGCGCCAGCAGCCAAGGACAGGGGGCGTTGGGGTATGGCTACACCTTC. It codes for CASSQGQGALGYGYTF.

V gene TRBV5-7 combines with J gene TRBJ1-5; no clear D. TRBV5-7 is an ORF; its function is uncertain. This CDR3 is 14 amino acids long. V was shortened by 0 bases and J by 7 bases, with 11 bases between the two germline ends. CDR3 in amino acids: CASSLVDKPQPQHF. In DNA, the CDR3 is TGTGCCAGCAGCTTGGTGGATAAACCCCAGCCCCAGCATTTT.

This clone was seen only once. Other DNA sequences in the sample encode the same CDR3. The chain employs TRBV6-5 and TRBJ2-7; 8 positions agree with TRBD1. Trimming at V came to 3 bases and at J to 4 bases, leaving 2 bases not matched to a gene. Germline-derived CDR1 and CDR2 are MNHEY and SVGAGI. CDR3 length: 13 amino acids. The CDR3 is CASSYGDRYEQYF. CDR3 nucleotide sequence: TGTGCCAGCAGTTATGGGGACAGGTACGAGCAGTACTTC.

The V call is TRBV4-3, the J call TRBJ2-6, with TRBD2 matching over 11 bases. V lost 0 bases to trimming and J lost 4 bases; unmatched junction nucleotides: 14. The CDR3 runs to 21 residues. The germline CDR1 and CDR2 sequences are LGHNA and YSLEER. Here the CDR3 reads CASSQDSLAGGPFAGANVLTF. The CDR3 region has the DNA TGCGCCAGCAGCCAAGATTCCCTAGCGGGGGGCCCTTTCGCAGGGGCCAACGTCCTGACTTTC.

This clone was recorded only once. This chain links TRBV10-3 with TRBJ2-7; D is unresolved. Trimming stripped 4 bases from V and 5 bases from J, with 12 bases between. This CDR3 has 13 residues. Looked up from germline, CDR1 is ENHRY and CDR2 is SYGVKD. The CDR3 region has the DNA TGTGCCATCAGTGTAAGGGCAGCCCACGAGCAGTACTTC. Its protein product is CAISVRAAHEQYF.

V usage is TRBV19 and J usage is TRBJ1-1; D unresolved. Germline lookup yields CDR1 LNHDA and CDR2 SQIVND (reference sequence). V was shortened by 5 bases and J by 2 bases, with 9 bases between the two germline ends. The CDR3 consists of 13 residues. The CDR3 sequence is CASSYIPNTEAFF. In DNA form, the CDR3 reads TGTGCCAGTAGTTATATCCCCAACACTGAAGCTTTCTTT.

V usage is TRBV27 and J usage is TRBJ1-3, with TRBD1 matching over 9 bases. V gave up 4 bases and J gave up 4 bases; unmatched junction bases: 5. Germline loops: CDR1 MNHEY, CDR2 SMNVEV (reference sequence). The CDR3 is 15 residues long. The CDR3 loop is CASSSRTGAGNTIYF. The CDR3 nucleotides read TGTGCCAGCAGTTCCCGGACAGGGGCGGGAAACACCATATATTTT.

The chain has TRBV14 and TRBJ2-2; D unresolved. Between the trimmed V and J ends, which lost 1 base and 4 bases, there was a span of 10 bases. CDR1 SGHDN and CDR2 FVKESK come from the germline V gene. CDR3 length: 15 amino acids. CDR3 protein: CASSQARVPTGELFF. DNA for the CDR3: TGTGCCAGCAGCCAAGCTAGGGTCCCCACCGGGGAGCTGTTTTTT.

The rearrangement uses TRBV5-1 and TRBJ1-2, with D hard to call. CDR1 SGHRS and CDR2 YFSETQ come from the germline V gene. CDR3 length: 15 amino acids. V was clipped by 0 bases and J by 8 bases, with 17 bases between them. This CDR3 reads CASSLAPAARGGYTF. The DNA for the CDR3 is TGCGCCAGCAGCTTGGCCCCCGCTGCCCGAGGGGGCTACACCTTC.

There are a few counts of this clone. The CDR3 DNA reads TGCGCCAGCAGCCGAGGGGGTGTGGAGACCCAGTACTTC. Translation gives CASSRGGVETQYF. The V gene is TRBV4-1, the J gene TRBJ2-5; D possibly corresponds to TRBD1 (6 bases). Germline V gene sequence: CDR1 MGHRA, CDR2 YSYEKL. This CDR3 contains 13 residues. V lost 4 bases and J lost 5, with 11 bases in between.

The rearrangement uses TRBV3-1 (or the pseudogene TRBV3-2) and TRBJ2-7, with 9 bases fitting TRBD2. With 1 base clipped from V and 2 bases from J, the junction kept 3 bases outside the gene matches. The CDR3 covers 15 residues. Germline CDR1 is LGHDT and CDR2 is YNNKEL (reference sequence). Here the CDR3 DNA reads TGTGCCAGCAGCCAAGCGAGCGGGGGGCCCTACGAGCAGTACTTC. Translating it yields CASSQASGGPYEQYF.